This T cell receptor (beta chain) was captured in a study of tumor and adjacent non-tumor tissue in lung cancer. Study-wide points: Tumor repertoires had a smaller top 100 clone share than normal lung.

On this clonotype itself: Its matching antigen is unknown. A much bigger clone sits one base away, suggesting this may be a read error.

This sample's RNA came from whole unsorted tissue. Donors were chemotherapy-naive, newly diagnosed lung cancer surgical patients in China, August–late 2014. The library came from three nested PCR rounds adapted from ARM-PCR protocols. TCRdb reprocessed the multiplex PCR reads with MiXCR, giving one entry per CDR3 protein. The sample lists some 71,000 distinct CDR3 sequences; 55% to 80% were seen once. The source is a woman aged 40 to 50 with non-small cell lung cancer. The material sequenced was lung tumor tissue.

DNA of the CDR3: TGCAGTGCTAGAGTATCCAGCGGCTACAGTGAGCAGTTCTTC. This sequence encodes CSARVSSGYSEQFF. The chain joins TRBV20-1 to TRBJ2-1, with a tentative D call TRBD2 (5 bases). Germline CDR1 DFQATT, CDR2 SNEGSKA (reference sequence). The CDR3 length is 14 residues.